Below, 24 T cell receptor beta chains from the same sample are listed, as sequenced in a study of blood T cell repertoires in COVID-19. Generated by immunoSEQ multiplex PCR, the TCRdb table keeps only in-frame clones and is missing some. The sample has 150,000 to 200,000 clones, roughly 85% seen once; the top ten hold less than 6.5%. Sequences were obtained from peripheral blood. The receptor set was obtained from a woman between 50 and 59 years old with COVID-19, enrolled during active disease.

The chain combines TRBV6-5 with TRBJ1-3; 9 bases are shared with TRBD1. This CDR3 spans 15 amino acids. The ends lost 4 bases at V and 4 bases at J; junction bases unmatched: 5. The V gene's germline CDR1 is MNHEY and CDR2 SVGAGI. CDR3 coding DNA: TGTGCCAGCAGTTTACAGGGGGCATCCGGAAACACCATATATTTT. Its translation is CASSLQGASGNTIYF.

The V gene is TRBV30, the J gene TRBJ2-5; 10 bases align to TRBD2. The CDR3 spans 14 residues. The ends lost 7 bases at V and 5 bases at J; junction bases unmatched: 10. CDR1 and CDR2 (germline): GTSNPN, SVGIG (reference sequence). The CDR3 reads CAYSPDSGGETQYF. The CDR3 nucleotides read TGTGCCTACTCTCCTGATAGCGGGGGGGAGACCCAGTACTTC.

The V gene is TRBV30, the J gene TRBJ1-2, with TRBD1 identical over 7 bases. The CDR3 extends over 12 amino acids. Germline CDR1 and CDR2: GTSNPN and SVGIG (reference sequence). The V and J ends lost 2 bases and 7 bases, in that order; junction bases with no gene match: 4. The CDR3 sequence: CAWSTGVGGYTF. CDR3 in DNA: TGTGCCTGGAGTACAGGGGTGGGTGGCTACACCTTC.

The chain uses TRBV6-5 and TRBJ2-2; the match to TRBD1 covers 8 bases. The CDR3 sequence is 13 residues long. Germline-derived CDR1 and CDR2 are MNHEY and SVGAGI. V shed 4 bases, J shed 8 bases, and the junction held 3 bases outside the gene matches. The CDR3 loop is CASSFRGPGELFF. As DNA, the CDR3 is TGTGCCAGCAGTTTCAGGGGGCCTGGGGAGCTGTTTTTT.

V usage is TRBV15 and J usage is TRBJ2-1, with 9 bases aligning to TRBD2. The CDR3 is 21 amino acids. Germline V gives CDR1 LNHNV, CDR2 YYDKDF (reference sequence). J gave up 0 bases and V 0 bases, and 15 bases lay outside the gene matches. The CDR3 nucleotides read TGTGCCACCAGCAGAGATTCCCCAGCGGGGGGCTGGACTAGCTCCTACAATGAGCAGTTCTTC. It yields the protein CATSRDSPAGGWTSSYNEQFF.

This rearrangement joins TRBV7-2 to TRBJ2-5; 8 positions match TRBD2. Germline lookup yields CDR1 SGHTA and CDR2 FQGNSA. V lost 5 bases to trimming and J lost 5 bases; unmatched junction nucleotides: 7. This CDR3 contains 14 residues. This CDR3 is CASSPSGGIETQYF. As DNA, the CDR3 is TGTGCCAGCAGCCCCAGCGGGGGAATCGAGACCCAGTACTTC.

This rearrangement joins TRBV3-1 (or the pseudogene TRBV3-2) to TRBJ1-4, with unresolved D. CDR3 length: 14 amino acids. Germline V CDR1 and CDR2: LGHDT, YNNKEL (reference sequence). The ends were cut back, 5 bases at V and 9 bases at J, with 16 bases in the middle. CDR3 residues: CASSLGLENQKLFF. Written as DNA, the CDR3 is TGTGCCAGCAGCTTAGGACTGGAAAACCAAAAACTGTTTTTT.

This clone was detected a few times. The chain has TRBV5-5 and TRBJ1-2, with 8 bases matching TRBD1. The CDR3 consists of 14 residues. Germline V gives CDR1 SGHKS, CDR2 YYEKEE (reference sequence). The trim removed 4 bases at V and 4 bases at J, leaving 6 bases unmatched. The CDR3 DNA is TGTGCCAGCAGCAGGGAGGGACAGGTCTATGGCTACACCTTC. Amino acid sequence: CASSREGQVYGYTF.

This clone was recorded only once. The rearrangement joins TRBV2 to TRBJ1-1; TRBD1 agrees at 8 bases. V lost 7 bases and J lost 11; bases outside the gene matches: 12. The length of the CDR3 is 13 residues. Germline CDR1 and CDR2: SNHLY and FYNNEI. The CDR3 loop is CASKAGGAWAAFF. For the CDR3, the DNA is TGTGCCAGCAAGGCAGGGGGCGCTTGGGCCGCTTTCTTT.

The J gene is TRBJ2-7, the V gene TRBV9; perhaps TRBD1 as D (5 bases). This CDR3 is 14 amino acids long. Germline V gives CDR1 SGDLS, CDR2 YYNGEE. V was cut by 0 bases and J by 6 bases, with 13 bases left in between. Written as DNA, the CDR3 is TGTGCCAGCAGCGTAGCTACAGGTTTTGGCGAGCAGTACTTC. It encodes CASSVATGFGEQYF.

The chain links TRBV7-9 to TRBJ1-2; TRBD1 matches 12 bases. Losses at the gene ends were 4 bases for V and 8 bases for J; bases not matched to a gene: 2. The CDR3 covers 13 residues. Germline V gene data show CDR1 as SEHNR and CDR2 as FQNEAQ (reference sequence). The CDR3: CASSSGQGAGYTF. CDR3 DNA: TGTGCCAGCAGCTCGGGACAGGGGGCGGGCTACACCTTC.

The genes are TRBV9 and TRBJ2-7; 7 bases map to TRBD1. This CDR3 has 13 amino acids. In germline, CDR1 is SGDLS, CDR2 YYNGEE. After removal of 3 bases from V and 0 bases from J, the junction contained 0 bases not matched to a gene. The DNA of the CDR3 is TGTGCCAGCAGCGCAGGGGGCTCCTACGAGCAGTACTTC. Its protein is CASSAGGSYEQYF.

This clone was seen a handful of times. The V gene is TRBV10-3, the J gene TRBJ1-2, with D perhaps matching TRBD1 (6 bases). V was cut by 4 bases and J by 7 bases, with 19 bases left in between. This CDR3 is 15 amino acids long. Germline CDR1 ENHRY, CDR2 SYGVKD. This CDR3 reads CAISGTTGALRGYTF. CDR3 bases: TGTGCCATCAGTGGTACGACAGGAGCCCTCCGTGGCTACACCTTC.

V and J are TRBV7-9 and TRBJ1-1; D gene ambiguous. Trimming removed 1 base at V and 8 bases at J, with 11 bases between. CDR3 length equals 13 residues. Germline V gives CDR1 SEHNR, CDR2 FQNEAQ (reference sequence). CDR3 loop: CASSLGAIVEAFF. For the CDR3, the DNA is TGTGCCAGCAGCTTAGGAGCAATAGTGGAAGCTTTCTTT.

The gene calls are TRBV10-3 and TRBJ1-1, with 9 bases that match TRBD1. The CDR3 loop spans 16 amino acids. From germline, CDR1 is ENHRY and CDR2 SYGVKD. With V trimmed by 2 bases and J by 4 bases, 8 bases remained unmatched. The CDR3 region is CAISEPGQGSGTEAFF. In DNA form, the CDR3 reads TGTGCCATCAGTGAGCCTGGACAGGGGTCGGGCACTGAAGCTTTCTTT.

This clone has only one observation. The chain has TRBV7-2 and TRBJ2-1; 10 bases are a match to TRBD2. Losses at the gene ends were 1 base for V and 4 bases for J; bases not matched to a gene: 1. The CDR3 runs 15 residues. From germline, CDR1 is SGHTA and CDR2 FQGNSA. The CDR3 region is CASSLVAGGYNEQFF. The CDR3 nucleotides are TGTGCCAGCAGCTTAGTAGCGGGGGGTTACAATGAGCAGTTCTTC.

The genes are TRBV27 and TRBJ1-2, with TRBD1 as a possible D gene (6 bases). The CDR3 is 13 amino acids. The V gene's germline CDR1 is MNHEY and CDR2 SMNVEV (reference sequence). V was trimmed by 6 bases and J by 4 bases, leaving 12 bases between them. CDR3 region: CASSFGQLYGYTF. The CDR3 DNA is TGTGCCAGCAGCTTCGGACAGCTCTATGGCTACACCTTC.

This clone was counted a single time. The DNA for the CDR3 is TGTGCCAGTAGTATAACGAGGGGGGGTCAAGAGACCCAGTACTTC. Protein product: CASSITRGGQETQYF. The V and J genes are TRBV19 and TRBJ2-5; tentatively, D is TRBD2 (7 bases). Germline V gives CDR1 LNHDA, CDR2 SQIVND (reference sequence). Trimming removed 2 bases from V and 2 bases from J, with 12 bases in between. The CDR3 has 15 residues.

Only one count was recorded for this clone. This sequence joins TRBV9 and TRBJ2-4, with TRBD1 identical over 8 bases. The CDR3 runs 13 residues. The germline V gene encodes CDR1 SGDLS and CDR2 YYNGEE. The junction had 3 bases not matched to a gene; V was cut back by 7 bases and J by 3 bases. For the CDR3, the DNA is TGTGCCAGCGGACAGGGTGACAAAAACATTCAGTACTTC. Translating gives CASGQGDKNIQYF.

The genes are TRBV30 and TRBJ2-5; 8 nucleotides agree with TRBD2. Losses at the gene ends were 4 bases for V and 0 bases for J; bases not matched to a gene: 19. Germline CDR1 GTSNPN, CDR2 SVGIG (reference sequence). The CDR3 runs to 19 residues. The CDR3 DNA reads TGTGCCTGGAACCCATCCTTAGCCGGGACTAGGGGGAACCAAGAGACCCAGTACTTC. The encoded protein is CAWNPSLAGTRGNQETQYF. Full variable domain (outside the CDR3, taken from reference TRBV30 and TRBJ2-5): SQTIHQWPATLVQPVGSPLSLECTVEGTSNPNLYWYRQAAGRGLQLLFYSVGIGQISSEVPQNLSASRPQDRQFILSSKKLLLSDSGFYLCAWNPSLAGTRGNQETQYFGPGTRLLVL.

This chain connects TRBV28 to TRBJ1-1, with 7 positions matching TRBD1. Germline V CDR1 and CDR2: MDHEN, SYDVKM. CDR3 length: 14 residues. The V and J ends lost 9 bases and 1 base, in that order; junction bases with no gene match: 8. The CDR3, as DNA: TGTGCCAGTTCGATTGGGGACAGGAACACTGAAGCTTTCTTT. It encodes CASSIGDRNTEAFF.

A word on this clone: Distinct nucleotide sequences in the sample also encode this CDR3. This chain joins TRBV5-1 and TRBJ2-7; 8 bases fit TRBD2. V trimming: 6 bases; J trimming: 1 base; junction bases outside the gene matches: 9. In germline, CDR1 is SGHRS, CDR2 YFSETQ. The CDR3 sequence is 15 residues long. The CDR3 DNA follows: TGCGCCAGCACCCCGGGGGGGACGGGATCCTACGAGCAGTACTTC. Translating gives CASTPGGTGSYEQYF.

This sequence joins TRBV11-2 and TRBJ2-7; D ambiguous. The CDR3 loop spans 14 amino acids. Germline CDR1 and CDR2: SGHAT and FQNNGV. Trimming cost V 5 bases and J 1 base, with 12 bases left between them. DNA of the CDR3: TGTGCCAGCAGCAGGAGCGCGGAATCCTACGAGCAGTACTTC. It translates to CASSRSAESYEQYF.

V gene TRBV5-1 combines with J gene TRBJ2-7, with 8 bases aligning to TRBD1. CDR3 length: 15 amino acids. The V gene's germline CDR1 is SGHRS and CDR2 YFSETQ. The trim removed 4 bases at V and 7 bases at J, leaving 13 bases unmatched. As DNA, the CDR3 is TGCGCCAGCAGCCCGGGACAGGCCAAACTCTTAGAGCAGTACTTC. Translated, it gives CASSPGQAKLLEQYF.